The 14 T cell receptor beta chains presented below share a single source sample, sequenced in a study of CD4 and CD8 cells across lung adenocarcinoma regions. One entry per CDR3 protein results from TCRdb running MiXCR on the PCR reads. The table shows about 3,700 distinct CDR3 sequences, with roughly 50% occurring only once. The sequenced material came from CD4+ T cells from the margin of a lung tumor. The receptor source for this set is a female donor with lung adenocarcinoma. The CD4 and CD8 labels of this study may be unreliable.

By proportion, this clonotype is medium-sized. The chain links TRBV6-1 to TRBJ2-4; D may correspond to TRBD1 or TRBD2 (6 bases each). Germline loops: CDR1 MNHNS, CDR2 SASEGT. Trimming cost V 7 bases and J 8 bases, with 18 bases left between them. CDR3 length equals 14 residues. CDR3 region: CASKWGQGGDIQYF. CDR3 in DNA: TGTGCCAGCAAGTGGGGACAAGGAGGGGACATTCAGTACTTC.

The J gene is TRBJ2-2, the V gene TRBV27; the D call may be TRBD1 or TRBD2 (5 bases each). With 6 bases removed from V and 1 base from J, the gap between germline ends came to 18 bases. Per germline, CDR1 MNHEY and CDR2 SMNVEV (reference sequence). This CDR3 comprises 17 residues. This CDR3 is CASSRRVLGVNTGELFF. Here the CDR3 DNA reads TGTGCCAGCAGCCGCCGGGTTTTGGGGGTGAACACCGGGGAGCTGTTTTTT.

To note about this clonotype: One end of the junction is discordant with germline, which a read error may explain. The rearrangement links TRBV27 to TRBJ2-3, with D tentatively TRBD1 (6 bases). This CDR3 has 16 residues. Germline lookup yields CDR1 MNHEY and CDR2 SMNVEV (reference sequence). CDR3 in DNA: TGTGCCAGCAGTACCTCAAGGGGGAGCCGCATAGAGACGCAGTACTTT. It specifies CASSTSRGSRIETQYF.

CDR3: CASSYPGQVNEQFF. CDR3 DNA sequence: TGTGCCAGCAGCTATCCAGGACAGGTCAATGAGCAGTTCTTC. The chain has TRBV9 and TRBJ2-1; 7 bases are a match to TRBD1. Looked up from germline, CDR1 is SGDLS and CDR2 is YYNGEE. The trim removed 4 bases at V and 6 bases at J, leaving 7 bases unmatched. This CDR3 comprises 14 residues.

This rearrangement joins TRBV10-2 to TRBJ2-5, with D tentatively TRBD1 or TRBD2 (5 bases each). Trimming shortened V by 7 bases and J by 4 bases, and 13 bases separated the two germline ends. The CDR3 has 13 amino acids. Germline CDR1 and CDR2: WSHSY and SAAADI. The CDR3, as DNA: TGCGCCAGCAAAGGGGCGGGCTTAGAGACCCAGTACTTC. Translated, it gives CASKGAGLETQYF.

This clonotype has just a few counts. The rearrangement links TRBV11-2 to TRBJ2-5; D might be TRBD2 (6 bases). CDR1 SGHAT and CDR2 FQNNGV come from the germline V gene. The CDR3 is made up of 14 amino acids. Trimming left V 7 bases short and J 5 bases short, with 17 bases between. The CDR3 is CASTRSGAPETQYF. CDR3 DNA: TGTGCCAGCACCCGTAGCGGAGCCCCTGAGACCCAGTACTTC. The full variable domain, its missing parts supplied by reference TRBV11-2 and TRBJ2-5, is EAGVAQSPRYKIIEKRQSVAFWCNPISGHATLYWYQQILGQGPKLLIQFQNNGVVDDSQLPKDRFSAERLKGVDSTLKIQPAKLEDSAVYLCASTRSGAPETQYFGPGTRLLVL.

In its sample, this clonotype was seen once. The chain is built from TRBV4-1 and TRBJ2-1; no reliable D call. V lost 1 base and J lost 2, with 15 bases in between. Germline V gene lookup returns CDR1 MGHRA and CDR2 YSYEKL. The CDR3 totals 17 residues. Here the CDR3 DNA reads TGCGCCAGCAGCCAAGTATCCGGTAGGGTCCCCTACAATGAGCAGTTCTTC. This encodes CASSQVSGRVPYNEQFF.

This clonotype was seen a few times. The chain combines TRBV9 with TRBJ1-1, with D possibly TRBD1 on 5 matching bases. In germline, CDR1 is SGDLS, CDR2 YYNGEE. There are 14 residues in the CDR3. The germline V and J ends were trimmed by 3 bases and 1 base, with 10 bases remaining between them. DNA for the CDR3: TGTGCCAGCAGCGCCGGGACCGGGAACACTGAAGCTTTCTTT. Translating it yields CASSAGTGNTEAFF.

This clonotype appeared a single time. The chain uses TRBV6-2 or TRBV6-3 and TRBJ2-1; 14 bases map to TRBD2. The CDR3 loop spans 14 amino acids. Germline values: CDR1 MNHEY, CDR2 SVGEGT. The V segment lost 6 bases and the J segment 16 bases; nucleotides outside the gene matches: 11. CDR3 in DNA: TGTGCCAGCAGACTCGGGACTAGCGGGAGAGCCTATTTCTTC. It codes for CASRLGTSGRAYFF.

This clonotype ranks as medium-sized (0.01 to 0.1%). The rearrangement joins TRBV12-5 to TRBJ2-1; 8 positions match TRBD2. The germline V gene has CDR1 LGHNT and CDR2 FRNRAP. Germline trimming cut 5 bases from V and 4 bases from J; bases unmatched to any gene: 4. The CDR3 totals 14 residues. This CDR3 is CASGRSGKYNEQFF. The CDR3 DNA reads TGTGCTAGTGGTCGTAGCGGGAAGTACAATGAGCAGTTCTTC.

Points on this clonotype: The germline gene is not matched at one end of the junction; a read error may be the cause. The chain couples TRBV20-1 to TRBJ2-3; D call uncertain. This CDR3 has 12 residues. Germline V gene data show CDR1 as DFQATT and CDR2 as SNEGSKA (reference sequence). CDR3 protein: CSAEGLTNIQYF. CDR3 sequence (DNA): TGCAGTGCTGAAGGCCTAACAAACATTCAGTATTTC.

About this clonotype: A much more abundant neighbour one base away suggests this may be a read error. The chain couples TRBV27 to TRBJ2-1; TRBD1 might be the D (6 bases). The V gene's germline CDR1 is MNHEY and CDR2 SMNVEV (reference sequence). This CDR3 is 15 amino acids long. CDR3 loop: CASSASGQSYNEQLF. DNA for the CDR3: TGTGCCAGCAGTGCAAGTGGACAGTCCTACAATGAGCAGCTCTTC.

The chain is built from TRBV25-1 and TRBJ2-7, with D hard to call. V was pared by 3 bases and J by 4 bases, with 16 bases between. The length of the CDR3 is 15 residues. CDR1 is MGHDK and CDR2 is SYGVNS in the germline V gene. The CDR3 DNA follows: TGTGCCAGCAGTGACCGGTCCCAAACTCTTTACGAGCAGTACTTC. It is translated as CASSDRSQTLYEQYF.

V gene TRBV7-2 combines with J gene TRBJ2-1, with 8 positions matching TRBD2. Germline CDR1 and CDR2: SGHTA and FQGNSA. V lost 1 base to trimming and J lost 5 bases; unmatched junction nucleotides: 7. The CDR3 runs to 16 residues. The DNA for the CDR3 is TGTGCCAGCAGCTTAGTTAGTACTAGCGGAAACAATGAGCAGTTCTTC. Its protein is CASSLVSTSGNNEQFF.